Only one count was recorded for the clone carrying this T cell receptor beta chain. Its specificity is not known. The sample is drawn from a study of T cell responses to AZD1222 COVID-19 vaccine. Study-level points and caveats: Repertoire collection took place solely once the T cell response had peaked. Clonal diversity may have been underestimated in mostly white British donors. The CD4 TCRs associated with vaccination extended across spike and predominated at 160-218 and 743-854. Seropositive status at baseline applied to only five or six AZD1222 recipients.

This CDR3 is built from 13 residues. With 11 bases clipped from V and 5 bases from J, the junction kept 8 bases outside the gene matches. Germline CDR1 MNHEY, CDR2 SMNVEV (reference sequence). TCRdb's table, derived via immunoSEQ multiplex PCR, lists solely in-frame clones and lacks some. The sample records about 130,000 clones, 86% being singletons. The specimen comprised peripheral blood, sampled on day 0 of AZD1222 vaccination. The receptor was isolated from an adult in good health. The rearrangement joins TRBV27 to TRBJ1-1; 10 bases fit TRBD1. As DNA, the CDR3 is TGTGCCGTTAGACAGGGGGCAGGAACTGAAGCTTTCTTT. Translating it yields CAVRQGAGTEAFF.